This T cell receptor (beta chain) was documented in a study of cytomegalovirus exposure and HLA in healthy donors. For the study at large: The roughly 120 validation repertoires used the same platform as the 550 to 850 first-cohort repertoires (as reported by a later analysis). General observations from the study: Investigators reported 150 to 200 TCR beta chains as tied to cytomegalovirus.

CDR3 length equals 15 residues. V shed 9 bases and J 9 bases; nucleotides not matched to a gene: 16. Germline values: CDR1 MGHDK, CDR2 SYGVNS. TCRdb keeps only in-frame clones here, not all; method: immunoSEQ multiplex PCR. The sample yields about 56,000 clones, roughly 89% seen once. Note on this clone: The antigen is unknown.

The clonotype originates from a woman under 30 in good health and CMV-seronegative. Sequenced input: PBMCs. The chain employs TRBV25-1 and TRBJ2-1; 8 bases map to TRBD1. The CDR3 region is CASSLSGQGSAEQFF. The DNA for the CDR3 is TGTGCCAGTAGCTTGTCCGGACAGGGATCTGCTGAGCAGTTCTTC.